These T cell receptor beta chains were read from a single sample in a study of cytomegalovirus exposure and HLA in healthy donors. TCRdb's table, derived via immunoSEQ multiplex PCR, lists solely in-frame clones and lacks some. The sample contains around 190,000 clones, around 83% of which appear only once. Sequencing was carried out using PBMCs. The receptors come from a man in his forties in good health and CMV-seropositive. The CDR3 runs from the conserved cysteine through the conserved F or W. D genes are given only for firm matches. Clone size is stated in some rows and not others, as once, few, many or a class when expanded.

J	length	V	size	D	CDR3	DNA
TRBJ1-3	15	TRBV19	.	.	CASSLTLNSGNTIYF	TGTGCCAGTAGTCTTACGCTAAACTCTGGAAACACCATATATTTT
TRBJ1-6	16	TRBV7-9	.	.	CASSPSGLEDNSPLHF	TGTGCCAGCAGCCCCTCGGGACTCGAAGATAATTCACCCCTCCACTTT
TRBJ1-3	13	TRBV30	.	TRBD1	CACGQGSGNTIYF	TGTGCCTGCGGACAGGGATCCGGAAACACCATATATTTT
TRBJ2-7	15	TRBV7-9	.	TRBD1	CASSLGTGATYEQYF	TGTGCCAGCAGCTTAGGGACAGGGGCTACCTACGAGCAGTACTTC
TRBJ2-3	13	TRBV6-1	.	.	CASANSPTDTQYF	TGTGCCAGTGCTAATTCCCCCACAGATACGCAGTATTTT
TRBJ1-2	14	TRBV5-6	.	TRBD1	CASSLPGGGYGYTF	TGTGCCAGCAGCTTGCCAGGGGGCGGCTATGGCTACACCTTC
TRBJ2-6	14	TRBV5-1	.	.	CASSFFSGANVLTF	TGCGCCAGCAGCTTCTTCTCTGGGGCCAACGTCCTGACTTTC
TRBJ1-6	14	TRBV4-3	.	.	CASNRALYNSPLHF	TGCGCCAGCAACCGCGCCCTCTATAATTCACCCCTCCACTTT
TRBJ2-2	17	TRBV6-4	.	.	CASSRFGTGANTGELFF	TGTGCCAGCAGTAGATTCGGGACGGGAGCGAACACCGGGGAGCTGTTTTTT
TRBJ2-2	15	TRBV19	.	.	CASSILTGTPGELFF	TGTGCCAGTAGTATCCTGACCGGGACTCCGGGGGAGCTGTTTTTT
TRBJ2-2	16	TRBV7-8	once	TRBD2	CASSGLLAGATGELFF	TGTGCCAGCAGCGGTCTACTAGCGGGAGCCACCGGGGAGCTGTTTTTT
TRBJ2-7	12	TRBV19	.	.	CASKDLRDEQYF	TGTGCCAGTAAGGACCTCAGGGACGAGCAGTACTTC
TRBJ2-5	15	TRBV12-5	.	TRBD1	CASALGTGVAETQYF	TGTGCTAGTGCCCTTGGGACAGGTGTGGCGGAGACCCAGTACTTC
TRBJ2-1	13	TRBV5-5	.	.	CASSLVLYNEQFF	TGTGCCAGCAGCTTGGTCCTTTACAATGAGCAGTTCTTC
TRBJ2-7	15	TRBV19	.	TRBD1	CASSAPGQAAYEQYF	TGTGCCAGTAGCGCACCGGGACAGGCCGCCTACGAGCAGTACTTC
TRBJ1-4	15	TRBV15	.	.	CATSRDTATNEKLFF	TGTGCCACCAGCAGAGATACAGCAACTAATGAAAAACTGTTTTTT
TRBJ2-7	13	TRBV19	few	.	CASSRRDIYEQYF	TGTGCCAGTAGTAGACGGGACATCTACGAGCAGTACTTC
TRBJ2-7	15	TRBV4-1	.	TRBD1	CASSLTPGQDYEQYF	TGCGCCAGCAGCCTGACGCCGGGACAGGACTACGAGCAGTACTTC
TRBJ2-3	11	TRBV29-1	.	.	CSADSTDTQYF	TGCAGCGCTGACTCTACAGATACGCAGTATTTT
TRBJ2-1	19	TRBV4-3	.	TRBD2	CASSPTRDYPEGLYNEQFF	TGCGCCAGCAGCCCTACTAGGGACTACCCTGAAGGCCTCTACAATGAGCAGTTCTTC
TRBJ1-2	17	TRBV7-8	.	TRBD1	CASSPDNTGTGGSGYTF	TGTGCCAGCAGCCCGGACAATACCGGGACAGGGGGCTCTGGCTACACCTTC
TRBJ1-5	15	TRBV5-7	.	.	CASSERTDSNQPQHF	TGTGCCAGCAGCGAGCGTACGGATAGCAATCAGCCCCAGCATTTT
TRBJ1-2	13	TRBV5-1	.	.	CASTLTGTMGYTF	TGCGCCAGCACCCTAACAGGGACTATGGGCTACACCTTC
TRBJ1-6	15	TRBV19	.	.	CASSIDGGRGSPLHF	TGTGCCAGTAGTATAGATGGTGGAAGAGGGTCACCCCTCCACTTT
TRBJ2-1	16	TRBV5-6	.	TRBD2	CASSNEREGRYNEQFF	TGTGCCAGCAGCAACGAAAGGGAGGGCCGTTACAATGAGCAGTTCTTC
TRBJ1-1	12	TRBV13	.	.	CASSLMETEAFF	TGTGCCAGCAGCTTAATGGAGACTGAAGCTTTCTTT
TRBJ2-7	11	TRBV7-8	.	.	CASSLVGSRYF	TGTGCCAGCAGCTTAGTGGGGAGTCGGTACTTC
TRBJ2-1	14	TRBV9	.	.	CASSVGALKHEQFF	TGTGCCAGCAGCGTAGGGGCACTCAAGCATGAGCAGTTCTTC
TRBJ2-7	12	TRBV29-1	.	.	CSVGGLSYEQYF	TGCAGCGTGGGGGGACTCTCCTACGAGCAGTACTTC
TRBJ2-1	16	TRBV6-1	.	TRBD1	CASSAAGTGRSNEQFF	TGTGCCAGCAGTGCGGCCGGGACAGGAAGGTCCAATGAGCAGTTCTTC
TRBJ2-1	15	TRBV5-6	.	TRBD2	CASSRGTSGRYEQFF	TGTGCCAGCAGCCGCGGGACTAGCGGGAGGTATGAGCAGTTCTTC
TRBJ2-7	19	TRBV6-1	.	TRBD1	CASSERLDSGQGFPYEQYF	TGTGCCAGCAGTGAACGGCTAGATAGCGGACAGGGGTTCCCCTACGAGCAGTACTTC
TRBJ1-5	14	TRBV5-1	few	.	CASSLTGDRQPQHF	TGCGCCAGCAGCCTGACAGGAGACAGGCAGCCCCAGCATTTT
TRBJ1-5	16	TRBV13	.	TRBD1	CASSFGGQGPDQPQHF	TGTGCCAGCAGCTTCGGGGGACAGGGGCCAGATCAGCCCCAGCATTTT
TRBJ2-3	15	TRBV11-2	.	TRBD1	CASSLDRGRGDTQYF	TGTGCCAGCAGCTTAGACAGGGGGCGCGGAGATACGCAGTATTTT
TRBJ2-3	16	TRBV9	.	TRBD2	CASSPPGLASTDTQYF	TGTGCCAGCAGCCCACCGGGACTAGCTAGCACAGATACGCAGTATTTT
TRBJ2-1	14	TRBV5-1	.	TRBD1	CASSKTGSYNEQFF	TGCGCCAGCAGCAAGACAGGGTCCTACAATGAGCAGTTCTTC
TRBJ1-2	12	TRBV6-5	.	.	CASSPGAGGYTF	TGTGCCAGCTCCCCAGGGGCGGGTGGCTACACCTTC
TRBJ2-2	14	TRBV9	.	.	CASSVEHLTGELFF	TGTGCCAGCAGCGTAGAACACCTCACCGGGGAGCTGTTTTTT
TRBJ1-4	15	TRBV7-9	.	.	CASSRIGGAGEKLFF	TGTGCCAGCAGCCGGATCGGGGGGGCGGGTGAAAAACTGTTTTTT
TRBJ2-7	13	TRBV6-1	.	.	CASSEGPLYEQYF	TGTGCCAGCAGTGAAGGGCCCCTCTACGAGCAGTACTTC
TRBJ1-4	11	TRBV7-9	.	.	CSSSRNEKLFF	TGTTCCAGCAGCCGGAATGAAAAACTGTTTTTT